The T cell receptor (beta chain) under discussion was sequenced for a study of graft-versus-host responses after intestinal transplantation. Study details: The recipients all started with anti-thymocyte globulin induction and then took tacrolimus and steroids for 2 to 4 years.

Investigators treated the graft tissue so that it released intraepithelial and lamina propria lymphocytes. A remark on this clone: What it recognizes is unknown.

CDR1 is LGHNA, CDR2 YSLEER, per germline. The V gene end was trimmed by 3 bases and the J gene end by 1 base; junction bases not matched to a gene: 8. The CDR3 has 16 amino acids. Some clones are missing from TCRdb's copy, which holds only in-frame ones; the method was immunoSEQ multiplex PCR. The sample has more than 13,000 clones, 67% seen once. Study-level results: Early declines in HvG clones that occurred post-transplant were associated with peak circulating GvH clone levels. Subjects displaying graft-donor T cell macrochimerism possessed elevated graft-versus-host to host-versus-graft clonal ratios inside allografts. GvH clones were found in recipient marrow; some appeared first in ileum or blood.

The chain uses TRBV4-3 and TRBJ2-7, with 8 nucleotides matching TRBD1. The sequencing used ileum tissue, collected around 94 weeks after intestinal transplantation. The sequence derives from a human patient who received an intestinal transplant, so some T cells may come from the graft donor. CDR3 DNA: TGCGCCAGCAGCCACTCCGCGACAGGGGAGTCCTACGAGCAGTACTTC. Translation gives CASSHSATGESYEQYF.